In its sample, the clone carrying this TCR beta chain was seen a few times. The data were obtained in a study of blood T cell repertoires in COVID-19. Study context: The study drew acute and convalescent COVID-19 samples from the United States, Italy and Spain. From T cells, B-cell-depleted T cells, or PBMCs came the material, which was cDNA or gDNA.

Germline V gene lookup returns CDR1 SGHDT and CDR2 YYEEEE. J gave up 10 bases and V 3 bases, and 7 bases lay outside the gene matches. This CDR3 is built from 14 residues. Under the authors' procedure: The assay estimated nucleated cells by amplifying reference gene primers. TCRdb's table, derived via immunoSEQ multiplex PCR, lists solely in-frame clones and lacks some. Clone size and V and J calls were adopted from that table, with D and trimming inferred from the DNA. The sample includes about 440,000 clones, approximately 90% of them seen just once. The sequenced sample was peripheral blood. The genes are TRBV5-6 and TRBJ1-6; TRBD1 agrees at 7 bases. The TCR was taken from a woman aged 30 to 39 with acute or convalescent COVID-19. In nucleotides, the CDR3 is TGTGCCAGCAGCTCTCAGACAGGGATATCACCCCTCCACTTT. This encodes CASSSQTGISPLHF.